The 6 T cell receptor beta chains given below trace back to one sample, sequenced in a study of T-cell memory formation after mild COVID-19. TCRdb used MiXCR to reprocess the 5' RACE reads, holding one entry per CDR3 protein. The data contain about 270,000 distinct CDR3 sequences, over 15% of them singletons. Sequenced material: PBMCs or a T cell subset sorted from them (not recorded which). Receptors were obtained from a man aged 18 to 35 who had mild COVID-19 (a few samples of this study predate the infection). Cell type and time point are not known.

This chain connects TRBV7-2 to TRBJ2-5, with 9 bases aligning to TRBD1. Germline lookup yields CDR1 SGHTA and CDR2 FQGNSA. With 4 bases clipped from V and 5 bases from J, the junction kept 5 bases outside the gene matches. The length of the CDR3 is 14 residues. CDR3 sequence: CASSSQGARETQYF. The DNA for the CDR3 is TGTGCCAGCAGCTCACAGGGGGCGCGGGAGACCCAGTACTTC.

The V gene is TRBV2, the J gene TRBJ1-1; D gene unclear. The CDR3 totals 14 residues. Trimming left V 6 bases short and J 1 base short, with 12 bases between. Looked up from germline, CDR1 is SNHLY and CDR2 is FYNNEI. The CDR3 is CASRLGPTNTEAFF. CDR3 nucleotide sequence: TGTGCCAGCAGGTTAGGGCCCACGAACACTGAAGCTTTCTTT. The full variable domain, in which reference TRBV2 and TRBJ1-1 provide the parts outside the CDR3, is EPEVTQTPSHQVTQMGQEVILRCVPISNHLYFYWYRQILGQKVEFLVSFYNNEISEKSEIFDDQFSVERPDGSNFTLKIRSTKLEDSAMYFCASRLGPTNTEAFFGQGTRLTVV.

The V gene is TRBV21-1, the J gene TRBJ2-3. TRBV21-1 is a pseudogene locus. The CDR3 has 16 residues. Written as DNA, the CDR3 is TGTGCCAGCAGCAAAGGCGGCCGCCCTGGCACAGATACGCAGTATTTT. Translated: CASSKGGRPGTDTQYF.

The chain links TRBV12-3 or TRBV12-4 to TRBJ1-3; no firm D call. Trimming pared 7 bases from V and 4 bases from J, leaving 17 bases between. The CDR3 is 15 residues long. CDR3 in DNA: TGTGCCAGCATCACGGTGCAAGCAGGCGGAAACACCATATATTTT. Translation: CASITVQAGGNTIYF.

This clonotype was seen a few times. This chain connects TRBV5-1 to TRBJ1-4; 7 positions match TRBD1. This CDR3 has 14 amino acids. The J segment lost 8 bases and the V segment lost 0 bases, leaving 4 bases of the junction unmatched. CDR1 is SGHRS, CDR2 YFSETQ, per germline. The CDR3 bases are TGCGCCAGCAGCTTGGGACAGGGCGACGAAAAACTGTTTTTT. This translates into CASSLGQGDEKLFF.

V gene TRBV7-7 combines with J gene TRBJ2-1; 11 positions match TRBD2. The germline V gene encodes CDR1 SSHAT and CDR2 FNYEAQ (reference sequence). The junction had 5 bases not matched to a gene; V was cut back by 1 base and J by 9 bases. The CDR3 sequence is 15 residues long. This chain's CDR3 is CASSLGSGGASEQFF. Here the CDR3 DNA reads TGTGCCAGCAGCTTAGGTAGCGGGGGGGCCAGTGAGCAGTTCTTC.